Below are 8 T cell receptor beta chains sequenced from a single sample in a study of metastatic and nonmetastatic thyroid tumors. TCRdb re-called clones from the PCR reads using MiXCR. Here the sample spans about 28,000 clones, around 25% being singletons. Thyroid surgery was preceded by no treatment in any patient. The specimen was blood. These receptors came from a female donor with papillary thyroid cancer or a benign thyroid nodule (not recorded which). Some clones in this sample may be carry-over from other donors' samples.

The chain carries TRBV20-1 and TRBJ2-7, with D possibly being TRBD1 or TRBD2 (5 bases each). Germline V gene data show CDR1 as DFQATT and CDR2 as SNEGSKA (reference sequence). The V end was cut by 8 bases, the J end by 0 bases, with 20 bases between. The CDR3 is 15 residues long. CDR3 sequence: CSQDLMRGYSYEQYF. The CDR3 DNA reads TGCAGTCAGGACCTTATGAGGGGTTACTCCTACGAGCAGTACTTC.

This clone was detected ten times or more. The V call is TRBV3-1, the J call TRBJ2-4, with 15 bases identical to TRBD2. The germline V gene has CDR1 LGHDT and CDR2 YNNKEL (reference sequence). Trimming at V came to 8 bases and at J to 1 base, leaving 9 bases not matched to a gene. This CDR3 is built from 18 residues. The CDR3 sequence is CASVRTSGRGWAKNIQYF. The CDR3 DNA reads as TGTGCCAGCGTCCGGACTAGCGGGAGGGGGTGGGCCAAAAACATTCAGTACTTC.

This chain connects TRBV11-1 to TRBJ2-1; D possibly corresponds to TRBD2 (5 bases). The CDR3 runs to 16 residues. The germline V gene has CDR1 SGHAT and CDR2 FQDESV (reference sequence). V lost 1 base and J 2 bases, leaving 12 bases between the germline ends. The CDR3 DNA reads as TGTGCCAGCAGCTTAGTCTCTAGCAGGACCTACAATGAGCAGTTCTTC. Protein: CASSLVSSRTYNEQFF.

The CDR3: CASSPRTGSTYGYTF. The CDR3 coding sequence is TGTGCCAGCAGCCCCCGGACAGGGAGTACCTATGGCTACACCTTC. V is TRBV9 and J is TRBJ1-2, with 8 bases identical to TRBD1. The CDR3 has 15 amino acids. After removal of 4 bases from V and 4 bases from J, the junction contained 9 bases not matched to a gene. Per germline, CDR1 SGDLS and CDR2 YYNGEE.

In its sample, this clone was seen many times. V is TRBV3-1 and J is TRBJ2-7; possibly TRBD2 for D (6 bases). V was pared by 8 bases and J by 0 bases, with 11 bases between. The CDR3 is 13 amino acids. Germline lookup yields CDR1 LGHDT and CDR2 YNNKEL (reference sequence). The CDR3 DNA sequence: TGTGCCAGCGGTAGCGGAGGCTCCTACGAGCAGTACTTC. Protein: CASGSGGSYEQYF.

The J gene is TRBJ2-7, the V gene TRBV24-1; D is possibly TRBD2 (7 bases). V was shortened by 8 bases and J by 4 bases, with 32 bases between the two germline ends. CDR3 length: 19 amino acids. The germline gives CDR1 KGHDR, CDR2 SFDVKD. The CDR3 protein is CATNGRCGGFRTGLYEQYF. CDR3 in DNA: TGTGCCACCAACGGGCGGTGCGGGGGCTTCCGGACTGGACTATACGAGCAGTACTTC.

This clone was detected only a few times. Here the CDR3 DNA reads TGTGCCAGCAGCCAAGGAGGGCAGGGCCACGAGCAGTACTTC. This translates into CASSQGGQGHEQYF. This chain links TRBV7-3 with TRBJ2-7; perhaps TRBD2 as D (6 bases). V was cut by 5 bases and J by 5 bases, with 16 bases left in between. Germline CDR1 reads SGHTA; CDR2 reads FQGTGA. The CDR3 is 14 residues long.

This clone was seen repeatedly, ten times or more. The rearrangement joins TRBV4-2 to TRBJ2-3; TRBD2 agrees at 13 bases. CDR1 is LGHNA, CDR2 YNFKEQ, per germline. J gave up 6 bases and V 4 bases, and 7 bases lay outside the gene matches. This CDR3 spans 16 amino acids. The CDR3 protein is CASSRSTSGRSDTQYF. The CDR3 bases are TGTGCCAGCAGCCGATCGACTAGCGGGAGGTCCGATACGCAGTATTTT.